This TCR beta chain was recorded in a study of cytomegalovirus exposure and HLA in healthy donors. Whole-study results and caveats: In a later analysis, at a false discovery rate of 0.05, some 15,000 TCR beta sequences were associated with HLA alleles. HLA restriction was apparent for most CMV-associated TCR beta chains in a later analysis.

A note on this clone: Its antigen is undetermined.

The PCR used 60 Vbeta and 13 Jbeta primers. TCRdb's copy holds only in-frame clones and misses some; the assay was immunoSEQ multiplex PCR. Of about 130,000 clones detected, about 74% appear once; the ten largest clones hold over 3.5%. The germline gives CDR1 SEHNR, CDR2 FQNEAQ (reference sequence). V dropped 1 base and J dropped 4; count of bases not matched to a gene: 1. CDR3 length equals 14 residues. Healthy bone marrow donors made up the donor group. The chain uses TRBV7-9 and TRBJ2-3, with 8 bases that match TRBD1. This clonotype was obtained from a woman between 45 and 65 years old in good health and CMV-seropositive. The sample consisted of PBMCs. DNA of the CDR3: TGTGCCAGCAGCTTAGGGGGACAGGCAGATACGCAGTATTTT. The encoded protein is CASSLGGQADTQYF.